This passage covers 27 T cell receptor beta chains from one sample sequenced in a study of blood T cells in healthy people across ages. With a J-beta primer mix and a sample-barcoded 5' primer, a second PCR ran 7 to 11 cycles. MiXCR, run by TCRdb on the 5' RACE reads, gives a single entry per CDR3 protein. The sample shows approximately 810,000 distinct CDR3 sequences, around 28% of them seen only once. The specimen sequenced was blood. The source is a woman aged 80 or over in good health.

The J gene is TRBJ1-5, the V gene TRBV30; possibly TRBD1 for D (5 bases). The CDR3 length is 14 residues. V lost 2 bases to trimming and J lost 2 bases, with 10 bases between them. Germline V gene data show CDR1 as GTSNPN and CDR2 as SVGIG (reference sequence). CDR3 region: CAWSTDSGNQPQHF. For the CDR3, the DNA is TGTGCCTGGAGTACTGACAGCGGCAATCAGCCCCAGCATTTT.

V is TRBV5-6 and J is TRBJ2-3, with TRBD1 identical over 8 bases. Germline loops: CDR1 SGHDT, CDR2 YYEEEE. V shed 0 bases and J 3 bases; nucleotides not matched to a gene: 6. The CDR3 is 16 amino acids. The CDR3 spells CASSLDLDRVTDTQYF. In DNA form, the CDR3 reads TGTGCCAGCAGCTTGGATCTGGACAGGGTGACAGATACGCAGTATTTT.

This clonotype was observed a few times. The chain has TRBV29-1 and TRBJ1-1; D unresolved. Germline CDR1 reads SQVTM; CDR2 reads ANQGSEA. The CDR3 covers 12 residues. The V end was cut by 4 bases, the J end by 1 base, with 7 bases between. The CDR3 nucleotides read TGCAGCGTTGGCAAGTCGAACACTGAAGCTTTCTTT. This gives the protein CSVGKSNTEAFF.

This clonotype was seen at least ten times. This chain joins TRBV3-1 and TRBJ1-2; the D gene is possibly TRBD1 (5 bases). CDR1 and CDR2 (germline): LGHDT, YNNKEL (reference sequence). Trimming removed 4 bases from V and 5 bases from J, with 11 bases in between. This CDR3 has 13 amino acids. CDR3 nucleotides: TGTGCCAGCAGCCGGGACCCTTATTATGGCTACACCTTC. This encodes CASSRDPYYGYTF.

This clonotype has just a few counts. The DNA of the CDR3 is TGTGCCAGCAGCCAAGTAACAGGGAGGTCCGCTTTCTTT. Translating gives CASSQVTGRSAFF. The chain combines TRBV3-1 with TRBJ1-1, with D perhaps matching TRBD1 (6 bases). The V end lost 1 base, the J end lost 11 bases, and 14 bases lay between the germline ends. Germline V gene lookup returns CDR1 LGHDT and CDR2 YNNKEL (reference sequence). The CDR3 loop spans 13 amino acids.

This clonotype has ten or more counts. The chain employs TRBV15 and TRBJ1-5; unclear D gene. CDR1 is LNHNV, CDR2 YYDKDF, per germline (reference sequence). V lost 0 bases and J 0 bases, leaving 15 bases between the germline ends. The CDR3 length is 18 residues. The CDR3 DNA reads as TGTGCCACCAGCAGAGATCTGACGGCTAAGTATAGCAATCAGCCCCAGCATTTT. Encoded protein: CATSRDLTAKYSNQPQHF.

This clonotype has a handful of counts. DNA of the CDR3: TGTGCCACCAGCCAACACGCAACTAATGAAAAACTGTTTTTT. Residues: CATSQHATNEKLFF. The rearrangement joins TRBV15 to TRBJ1-4; D unresolved. Per germline, CDR1 LNHNV and CDR2 YYDKDF (reference sequence). The CDR3 loop spans 14 amino acids. The V end lost 5 bases, the J end lost 0 bases, and 7 bases lay between the germline ends.

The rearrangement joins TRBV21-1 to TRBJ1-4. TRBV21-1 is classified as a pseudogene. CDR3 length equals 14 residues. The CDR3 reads CASIFLGTNEKLFF. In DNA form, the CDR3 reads TGTGCCAGCATCTTCCTAGGGACTAATGAAAAACTGTTTTTT.

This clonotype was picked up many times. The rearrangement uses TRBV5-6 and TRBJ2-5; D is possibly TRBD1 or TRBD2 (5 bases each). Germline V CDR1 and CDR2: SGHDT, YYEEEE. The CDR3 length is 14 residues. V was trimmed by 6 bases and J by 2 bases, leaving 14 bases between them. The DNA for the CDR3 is TGTGCCAGCAACTTCGGGACGGTGCAAGAGACCCAGTACTTC. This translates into CASNFGTVQETQYF.

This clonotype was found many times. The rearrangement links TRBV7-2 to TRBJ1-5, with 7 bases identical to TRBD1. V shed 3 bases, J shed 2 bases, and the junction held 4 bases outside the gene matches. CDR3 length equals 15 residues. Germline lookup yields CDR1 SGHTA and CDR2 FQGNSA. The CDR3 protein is CASSFRTGGNQPQHF. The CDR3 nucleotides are TGTGCCAGCAGCTTCAGGACAGGTGGCAATCAGCCCCAGCATTTT.

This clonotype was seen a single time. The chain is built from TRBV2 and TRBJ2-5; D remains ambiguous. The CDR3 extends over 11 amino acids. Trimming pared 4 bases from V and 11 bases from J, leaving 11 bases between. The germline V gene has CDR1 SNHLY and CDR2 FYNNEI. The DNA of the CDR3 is TGTGCCAGCAGTGTAGTCGTTGAGCAGTACTTC. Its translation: CASSVVVEQYF.

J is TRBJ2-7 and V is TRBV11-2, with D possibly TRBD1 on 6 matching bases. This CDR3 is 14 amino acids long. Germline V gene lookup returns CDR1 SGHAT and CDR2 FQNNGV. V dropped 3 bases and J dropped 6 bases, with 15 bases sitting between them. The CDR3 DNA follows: TGTGCCAGCAGCTTTAGGTTGGGGGCAGCCGAGCAGTACTTC. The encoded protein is CASSFRLGAAEQYF. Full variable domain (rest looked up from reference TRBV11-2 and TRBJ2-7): EAGVAQSPRYKIIEKRQSVAFWCNPISGHATLYWYQQILGQGPKLLIQFQNNGVVDDSQLPKDRFSAERLKGVDSTLKIQPAKLEDSAVYLCASSFRLGAAEQYFGPGTRLTVT.

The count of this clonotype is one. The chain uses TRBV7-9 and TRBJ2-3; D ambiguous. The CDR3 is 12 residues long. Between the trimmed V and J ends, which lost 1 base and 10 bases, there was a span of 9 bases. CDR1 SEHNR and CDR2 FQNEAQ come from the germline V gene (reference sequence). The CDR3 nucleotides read TGTGCCAGCAGCTTAGTTTGGGATGCGCAGTATTTT. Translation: CASSLVWDAQYF.

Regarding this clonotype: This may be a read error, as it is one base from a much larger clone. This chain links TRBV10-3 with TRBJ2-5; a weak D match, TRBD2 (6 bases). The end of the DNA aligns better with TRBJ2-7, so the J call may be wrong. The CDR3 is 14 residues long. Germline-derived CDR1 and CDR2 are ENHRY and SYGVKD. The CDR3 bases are TGTGCCGTCAGTGAGTCGTGGCGGGGTTACGAGCAGTACTTC. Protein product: CAVSESWRGYEQYF.

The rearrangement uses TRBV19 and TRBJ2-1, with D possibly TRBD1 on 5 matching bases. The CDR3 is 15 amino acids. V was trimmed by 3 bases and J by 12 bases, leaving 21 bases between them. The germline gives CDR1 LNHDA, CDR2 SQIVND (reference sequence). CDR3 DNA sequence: TGTGCCAGTAGTATTAAGGGTGACAGCAATCGCTGGCAGTTCTTC. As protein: CASSIKGDSNRWQFF.

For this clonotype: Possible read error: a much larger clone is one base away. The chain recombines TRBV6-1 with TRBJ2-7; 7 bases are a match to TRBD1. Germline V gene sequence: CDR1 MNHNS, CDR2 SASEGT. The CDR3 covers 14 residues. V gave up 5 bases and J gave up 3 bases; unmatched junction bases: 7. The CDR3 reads CASSPTGTCYEQYF. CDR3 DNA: TGTGCCAGCAGTCCGACAGGGACCTGCTACGAGCAGTACTTC.

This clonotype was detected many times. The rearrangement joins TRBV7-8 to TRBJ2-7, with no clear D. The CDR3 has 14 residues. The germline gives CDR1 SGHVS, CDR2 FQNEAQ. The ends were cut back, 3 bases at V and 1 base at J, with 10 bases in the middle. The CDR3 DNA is TGTGCCAGCAGCTTTGGGGAAGGGTCCTACGAGCAGTACTTC. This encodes CASSFGEGSYEQYF. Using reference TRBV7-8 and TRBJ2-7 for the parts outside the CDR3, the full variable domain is GAGVSQSPRYKVAKRGQDVALRCDPISGHVSLFWYQQALGQGPEFLTYFQNEAQLDKSGLPSDRFFAERPEGSVSTLKIQRTQQEDSAVYLCASSFGEGSYEQYFGPGTRLTVT.

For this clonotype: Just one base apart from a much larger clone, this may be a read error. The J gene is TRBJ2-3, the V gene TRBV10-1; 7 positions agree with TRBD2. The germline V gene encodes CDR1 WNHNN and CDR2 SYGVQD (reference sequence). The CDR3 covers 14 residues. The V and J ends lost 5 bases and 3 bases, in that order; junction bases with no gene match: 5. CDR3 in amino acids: CASSCTSDTDTQYF. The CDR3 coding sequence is TGCGCCAGCAGTTGTACTAGCGATACAGATACGCAGTATTTT.

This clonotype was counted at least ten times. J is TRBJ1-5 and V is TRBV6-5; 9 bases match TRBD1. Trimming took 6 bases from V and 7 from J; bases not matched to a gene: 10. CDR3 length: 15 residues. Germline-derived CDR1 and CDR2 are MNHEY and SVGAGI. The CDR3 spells CASRKSGTGNQPQHF. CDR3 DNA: TGTGCCAGCAGAAAATCCGGGACAGGGAACCAGCCCCAGCATTTT.

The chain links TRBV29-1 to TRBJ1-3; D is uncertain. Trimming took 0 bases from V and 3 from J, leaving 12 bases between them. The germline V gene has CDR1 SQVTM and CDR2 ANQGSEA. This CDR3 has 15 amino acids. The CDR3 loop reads CSVEDRSGGGNTIYF. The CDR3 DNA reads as TGCAGCGTTGAAGATAGGTCGGGAGGTGGAAACACCATATATTTT.

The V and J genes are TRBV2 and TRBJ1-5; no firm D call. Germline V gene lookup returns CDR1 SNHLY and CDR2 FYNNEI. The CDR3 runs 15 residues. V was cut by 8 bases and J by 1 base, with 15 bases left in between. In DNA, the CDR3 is TGTGCCAGCTCCGGGGAGGCCCTGAGCAATCAGCCCCAGCATTTT. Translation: CASSGEALSNQPQHF.

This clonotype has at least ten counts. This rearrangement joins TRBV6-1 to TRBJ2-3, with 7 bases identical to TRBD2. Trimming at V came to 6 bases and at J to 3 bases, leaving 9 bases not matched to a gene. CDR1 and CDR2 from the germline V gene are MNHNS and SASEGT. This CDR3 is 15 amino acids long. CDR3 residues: CASSINGGWTDTQYF. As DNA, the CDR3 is TGTGCCAGCAGCATAAACGGGGGGTGGACAGATACGCAGTATTTT.

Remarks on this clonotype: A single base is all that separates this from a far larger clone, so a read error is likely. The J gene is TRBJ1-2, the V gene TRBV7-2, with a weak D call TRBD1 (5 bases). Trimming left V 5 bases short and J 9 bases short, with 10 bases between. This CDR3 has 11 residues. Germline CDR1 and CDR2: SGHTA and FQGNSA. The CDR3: CASSRGGSYTF. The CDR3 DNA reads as TGTGCCAGCAGCAGGGGTGGTAGCTACACCTTC.

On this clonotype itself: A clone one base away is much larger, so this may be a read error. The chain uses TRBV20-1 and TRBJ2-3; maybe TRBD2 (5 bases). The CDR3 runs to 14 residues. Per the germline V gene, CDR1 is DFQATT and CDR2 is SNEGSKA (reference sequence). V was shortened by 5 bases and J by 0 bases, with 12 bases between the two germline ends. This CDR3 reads CSAPRTGSTDTQYF. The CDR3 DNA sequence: TGCAGTGCTCCTCGGACTGGAAGCACAGATACGCAGTATTTT.

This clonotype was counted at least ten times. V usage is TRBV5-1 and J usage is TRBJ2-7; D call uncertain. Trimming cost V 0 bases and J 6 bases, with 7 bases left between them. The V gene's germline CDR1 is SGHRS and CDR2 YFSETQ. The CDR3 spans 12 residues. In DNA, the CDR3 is TGCGCCAGCAGCTTGGCCGTAGGCGAGCAGTACTTC. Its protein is CASSLAVGEQYF. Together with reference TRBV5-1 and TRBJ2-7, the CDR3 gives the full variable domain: KAGVTQTPRYLIKTRGQQVTLSCSPISGHRSVSWYQQTPGQGLQFLFEYFSETQRNKGNFPGRFSGRQFSNSRSEMNVSTLELGDSALYLCASSLAVGEQYFGPGTRLTVT.

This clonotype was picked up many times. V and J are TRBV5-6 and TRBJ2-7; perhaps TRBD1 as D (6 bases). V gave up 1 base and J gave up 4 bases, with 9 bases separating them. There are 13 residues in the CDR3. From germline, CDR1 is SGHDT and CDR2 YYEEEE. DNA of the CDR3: TGTGCCAGCAGCTTGATAGGGGGATACGAGCAGTACTTC. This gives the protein CASSLIGGYEQYF.

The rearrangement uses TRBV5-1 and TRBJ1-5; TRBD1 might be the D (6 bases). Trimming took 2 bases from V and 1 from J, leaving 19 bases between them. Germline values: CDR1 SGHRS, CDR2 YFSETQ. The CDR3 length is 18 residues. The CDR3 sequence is CASSLRPGGKGSNQPQHF. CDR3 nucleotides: TGCGCCAGCAGCTTACGGCCGGGGGGCAAGGGGAGCAATCAGCCCCAGCATTTT.